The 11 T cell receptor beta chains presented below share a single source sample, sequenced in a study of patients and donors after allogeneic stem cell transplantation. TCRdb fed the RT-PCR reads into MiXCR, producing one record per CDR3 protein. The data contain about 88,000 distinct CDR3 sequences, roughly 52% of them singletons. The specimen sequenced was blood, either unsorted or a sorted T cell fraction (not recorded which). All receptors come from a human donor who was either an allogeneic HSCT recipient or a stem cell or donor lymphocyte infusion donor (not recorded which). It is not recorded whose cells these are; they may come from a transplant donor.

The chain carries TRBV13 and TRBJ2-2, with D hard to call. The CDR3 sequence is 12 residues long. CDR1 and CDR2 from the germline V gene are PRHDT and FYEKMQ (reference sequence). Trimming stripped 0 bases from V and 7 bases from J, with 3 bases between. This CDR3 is CASSLGDGELFF. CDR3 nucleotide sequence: TGTGCCAGCAGCTTAGGGGACGGGGAGCTGTTTTTT. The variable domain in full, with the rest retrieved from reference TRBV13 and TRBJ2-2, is AAGVIQSPRHLIKEKRETATLKCYPIPRHDTVYWYQQGPGQDPQFLISFYEKMQSDKGSIPDRFSAQQFSDYHSELNMSSLELGDSALYFCASSLGDGELFFGEGSRLTVL.

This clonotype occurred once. The CDR3 is CATSRDRGREKLFF. Written as DNA, the CDR3 is TGTGCCACCAGCAGGGACAGGGGGAGAGAAAAACTGTTTTTT. The V and J genes are TRBV15 and TRBJ1-4; 10 bases agree with TRBD1. V lost 3 bases and J lost 8; bases outside the gene matches: 3. Germline V lookup: CDR1 LNHNV, CDR2 YYDKDF (reference sequence). This CDR3 is 14 amino acids long. Full variable domain (outside the CDR3, taken from reference TRBV15 and TRBJ1-4): DAMVIQNPRYQVTQFGKPVTLSCSQTLNHNVMYWYQQKSSQAPKLLFHYYDKDFNNEADTPDNFQSRRPNTSFCFLDIRSPGLGDTAMYLCATSRDRGREKLFFGSGTQLSVL.

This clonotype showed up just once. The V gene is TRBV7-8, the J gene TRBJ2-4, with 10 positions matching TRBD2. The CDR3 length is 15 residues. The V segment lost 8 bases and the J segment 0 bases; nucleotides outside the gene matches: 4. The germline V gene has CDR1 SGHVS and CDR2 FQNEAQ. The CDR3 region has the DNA TGTGCCAGCGAAGCGGGAGGGCTAGCCAAAAACATTCAGTACTTC. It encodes CASEAGGLAKNIQYF.

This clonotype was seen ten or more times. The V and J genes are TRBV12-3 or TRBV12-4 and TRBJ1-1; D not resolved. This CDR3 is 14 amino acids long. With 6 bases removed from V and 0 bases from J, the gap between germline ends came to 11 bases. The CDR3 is CASSPTGMNTEAFF. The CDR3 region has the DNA TGTGCCAGCAGCCCGACGGGAATGAACACTGAAGCTTTCTTT.

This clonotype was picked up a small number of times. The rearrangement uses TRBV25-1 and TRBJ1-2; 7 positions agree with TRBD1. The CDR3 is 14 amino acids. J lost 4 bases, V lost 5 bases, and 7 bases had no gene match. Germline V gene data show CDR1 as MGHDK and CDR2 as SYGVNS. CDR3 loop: CASSRQGDVYGYTF. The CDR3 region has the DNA TGTGCCAGCAGTCGACAGGGAGATGTCTATGGCTACACCTTC.

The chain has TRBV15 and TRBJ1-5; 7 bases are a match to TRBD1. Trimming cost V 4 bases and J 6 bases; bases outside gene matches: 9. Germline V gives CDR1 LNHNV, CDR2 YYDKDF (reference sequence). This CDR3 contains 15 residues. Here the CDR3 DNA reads TGTGCCACCAGCATGGGGCCAGGGGGAAGTCAGCCCCAGCATTTT. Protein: CATSMGPGGSQPQHF.

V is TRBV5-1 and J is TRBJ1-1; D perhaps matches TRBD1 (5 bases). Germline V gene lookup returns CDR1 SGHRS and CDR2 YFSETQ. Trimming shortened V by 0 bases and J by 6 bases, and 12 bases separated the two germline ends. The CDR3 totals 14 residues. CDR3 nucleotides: TGCGCCAGCAGCTTGGAGAGGGAAGGGGCTGAAGCTTTCTTT. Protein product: CASSLEREGAEAFF.

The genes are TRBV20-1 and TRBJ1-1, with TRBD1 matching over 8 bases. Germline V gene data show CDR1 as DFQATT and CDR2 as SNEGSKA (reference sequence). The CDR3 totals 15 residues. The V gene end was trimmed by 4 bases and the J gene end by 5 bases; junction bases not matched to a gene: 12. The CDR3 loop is CSAKGQGARGTEAFF. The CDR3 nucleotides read TGCAGTGCTAAGGGTCAGGGGGCGCGTGGAACTGAAGCTTTCTTT.

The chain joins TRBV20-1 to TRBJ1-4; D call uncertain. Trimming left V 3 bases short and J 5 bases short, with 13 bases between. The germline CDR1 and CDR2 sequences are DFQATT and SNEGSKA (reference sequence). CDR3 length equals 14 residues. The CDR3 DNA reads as TGCAGTGCTAGGAACACCAAGTGGAATGAAAAACTGTTTTTT. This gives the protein CSARNTKWNEKLFF.

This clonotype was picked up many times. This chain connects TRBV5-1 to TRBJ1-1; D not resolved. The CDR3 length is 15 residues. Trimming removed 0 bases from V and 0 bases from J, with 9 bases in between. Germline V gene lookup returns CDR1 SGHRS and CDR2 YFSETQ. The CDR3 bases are TGCGCCAGCAGCTTGGTTCCGGGAATGAACACTGAAGCTTTCTTT. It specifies CASSLVPGMNTEAFF.

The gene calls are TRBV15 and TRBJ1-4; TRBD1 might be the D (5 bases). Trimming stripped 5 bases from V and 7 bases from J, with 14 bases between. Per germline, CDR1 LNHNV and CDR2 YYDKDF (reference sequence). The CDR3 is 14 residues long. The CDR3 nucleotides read TGTGCCACCAGCTCTCCGGGGCCGGGTGAAAAACTGTTTTTT. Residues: CATSSPGPGEKLFF.